This T cell receptor beta chain was recovered during a study of type 1 and type 2 diabetes patients. Study-wide results and limits: Type 2 diabetes repertoires were more diverse than type 1 diabetes repertoires.

Peripheral blood, around 10 milliliters per participant, was collected. V shed 7 bases and J shed 8 bases, with 14 bases lying between them. CDR3 length: 13 residues. CDR1 LNHDA and CDR2 SQIVND come from the germline V gene (reference sequence). Note on this clonotype: The target antigen is unknown.

PCR was run on genomic DNA. Multiplex PCR with 30 forward and 13 reverse primers amplified the TCR beta CDR3. TCRdb itself ran the multiplex PCR reads through MiXCR, one entry per CDR3 protein. This table has a few hundred thousand distinct CDR3 sequences, around 47% appearing once. The receptor's source is a man aged 18 to 30 with type 2 diabetes. J is TRBJ2-2 and V is TRBV19; D is possibly TRBD2 (5 bases). The source material was peripheral blood mononuclear cells (PBMCs). CDR3: CASTPHSGGELFF. The CDR3 DNA is TGTGCCAGTACCCCTCACTCGGGGGGGGAGCTGTTTTTT.